Each of the 11 T cell receptor beta chains below was sequenced from the same sample in a study of T cell responses to AZD1222 COVID-19 vaccine. The data were produced by immunoSEQ multiplex PCR, yet TCRdb's version contains in-frame clones alone and is incomplete. Among 100,000 to 150,000 clones listed, roughly 92% were seen once. Material: peripheral blood, obtained 28 days after the second AZD1222 dose. These TCRs come from an adult who received the AZD1222 COVID-19 vaccine.

The rearrangement uses TRBV25-1 and TRBJ1-4, with 7 positions matching TRBD1. V lost 3 bases, J lost 7 bases, and 11 bases stayed unmatched. Germline lookup yields CDR1 MGHDK and CDR2 SYGVNS. CDR3 length equals 16 residues. The CDR3 DNA reads as TGTGCCAGCAGTGACTCAGCAGGGGGTTATAGTGAAAAACTGTTTTTT. Protein product: CASSDSAGGYSEKLFF.

The V and J genes are TRBV30 and TRBJ1-1; 9 bases are shared with TRBD1. Germline assignment: CDR1 GTSNPN and CDR2 SVGIG (reference sequence). The ends lost 7 bases at V and 5 bases at J; junction bases unmatched: 2. The CDR3 sequence is 11 residues long. The CDR3 DNA sequence: TGTGCCTTAGACAGGGGGACTGAAGCTTTCTTT. Translating it yields CALDRGTEAFF.

V usage is TRBV10-3 and J usage is TRBJ1-2; TRBD1 matches at 7 bases. CDR1 and CDR2 from the germline V gene are ENHRY and SYGVKD. The CDR3 runs 14 residues. After removal of 4 bases from V and 5 bases from J, the junction contained 7 bases not matched to a gene. CDR3 DNA sequence: TGTGCCATCAGTGGGGGACAGAGGTTTTATGGCTACACCTTC. Translation: CAISGGQRFYGYTF.

J is TRBJ1-1 and V is TRBV4-2; D not certain. The CDR3 length is 15 residues. V was cut by 0 bases and J by 0 bases, with 8 bases left in between. CDR1 LGHNA and CDR2 YNFKEQ come from the germline V gene. The CDR3 bases are TGTGCCAGCAGCCAAGAACGGCTCATGAACACTGAAGCTTTCTTT. This translates into CASSQERLMNTEAFF.

V usage is TRBV7-2 and J usage is TRBJ1-3; D is undetermined. The CDR3 sequence is 14 residues long. V was pared by 1 base and J by 0 bases, with 4 bases between. The germline V gene encodes CDR1 SGHTA and CDR2 FQGNSA. CDR3 amino acids: CASSLGSSGNTIYF. The DNA of the CDR3 is TGTGCCAGCAGCTTAGGGAGCTCTGGAAACACCATATATTTT.

The chain uses TRBV18 and TRBJ1-1, with a weak D call TRBD1 (6 bases). Germline V gene data show CDR1 as KGHSH and CDR2 as LQKENI. V shed 3 bases and J shed 4 bases, with 15 bases lying between them. The CDR3 loop spans 15 amino acids. The CDR3 bases are TGTGCCAGCTCACCGACAGGATTATTGGGCACTGAAGCTTTCTTT. This encodes CASSPTGLLGTEAFF.

The chain has TRBV23-1 and TRBJ2-1; no firm D call. Being an ORF, TRBV23-1 has a function that is uncertain. The V end was cut by 4 bases, the J end by 3 bases, with 13 bases between. The CDR3 has 15 residues. CDR3 coding DNA: TGCGCCAGCAGTCGAGGCCGATCGCTCTACAATGAGCAGTTCTTC. Residues: CASSRGRSLYNEQFF.

The genes are TRBV7-2 and TRBJ1-2; D unresolved. The germline V gene has CDR1 SGHTA and CDR2 FQGNSA. The CDR3 is 15 residues long. V shed 0 bases and J shed 1 base, with 9 bases lying between them. CDR3 sequence reads: CASSLAGYRNYGYTF. CDR3 coding DNA: TGTGCCAGCAGCTTAGCAGGTTACCGTAACTATGGCTACACCTTC.

The chain recombines TRBV7-8 with TRBJ1-3, with a weak D call TRBD1 (5 bases). Germline CDR1 and CDR2: SGHVS and FQNEAQ. CDR3 length: 15 amino acids. Trimming took off 2 bases at V and 0 bases at J, with 8 bases between the two ends. In DNA, the CDR3 is TGTGCCAGCAGCTTAACAGGCTCCTCTGGAAACACCATATATTTT. Protein sequence: CASSLTGSSGNTIYF.

CDR3 sequence: CASSSTLYEQYF. In DNA, the CDR3 is TGTGCCAGCAGTTCCACTCTGTACGAGCAGTACTTC. The V call is TRBV28, the J call TRBJ2-7; no clear D. The CDR3 runs 12 residues. Germline loops: CDR1 MDHEN, CDR2 SYDVKM. Trimming removed 4 bases at V and 4 bases at J, with 8 bases between.

The rearrangement uses TRBV6-2 or TRBV6-3 and TRBJ2-1; 9 bases are a match to TRBD1. This CDR3 is built from 16 residues. From germline, CDR1 is MNHEY and CDR2 SVGEGT. V shed 6 bases, J shed 4 bases, and the junction held 10 bases outside the gene matches. As DNA, the CDR3 is TGTGCCAGCAGCCATCCGGGACAGGGTTGGTACAATGAGCAGTTCTTC. This sequence encodes CASSHPGQGWYNEQFF.